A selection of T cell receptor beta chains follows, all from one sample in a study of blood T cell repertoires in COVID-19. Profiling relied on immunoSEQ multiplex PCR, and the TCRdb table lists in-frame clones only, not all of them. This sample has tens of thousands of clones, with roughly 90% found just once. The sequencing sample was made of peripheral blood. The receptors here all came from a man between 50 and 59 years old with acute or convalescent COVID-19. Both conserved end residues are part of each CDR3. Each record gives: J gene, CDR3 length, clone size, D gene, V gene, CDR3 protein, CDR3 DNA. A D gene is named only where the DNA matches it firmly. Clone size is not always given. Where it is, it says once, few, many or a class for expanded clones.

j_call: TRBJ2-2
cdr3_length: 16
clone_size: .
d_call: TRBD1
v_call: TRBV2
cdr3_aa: CASSELGGEDTGELFF
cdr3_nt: TGTGCCAGCAGTGAACTAGGGGGCGAAGACACCGGGGAGCTGTTTTTT

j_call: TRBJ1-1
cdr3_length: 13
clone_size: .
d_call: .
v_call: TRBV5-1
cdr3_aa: CASSKGGLTEAFF
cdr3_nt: TGCGCCAGCAGTAAAGGGGGATTGACTGAAGCTTTCTTT

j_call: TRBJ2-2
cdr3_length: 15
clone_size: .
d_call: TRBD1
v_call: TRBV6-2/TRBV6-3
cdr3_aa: CASSLPQGVPGELFF
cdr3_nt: TGTGCCAGCAGTTTACCACAGGGGGTTCCCGGGGAGCTGTTTTTT

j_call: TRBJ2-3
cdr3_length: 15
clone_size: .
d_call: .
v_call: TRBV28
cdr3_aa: CASSFQGTYTDTQYF
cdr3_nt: TGTGCCAGCAGTTTCCAAGGGACTTACACAGATACGCAGTATTTT

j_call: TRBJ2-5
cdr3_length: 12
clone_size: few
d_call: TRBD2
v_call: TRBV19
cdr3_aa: CASGTRGETQYF
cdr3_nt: TGTGCCAGCGGGACTAGAGGCGAGACCCAGTACTTC

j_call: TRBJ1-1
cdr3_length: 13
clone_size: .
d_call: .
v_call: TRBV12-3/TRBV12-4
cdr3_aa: CASPTGVFTEAFF
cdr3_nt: TGTGCCTCCCCGACGGGGGTGTTCACTGAAGCTTTCTTT

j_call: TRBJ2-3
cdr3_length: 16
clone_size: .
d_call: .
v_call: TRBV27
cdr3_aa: CASSLRQGFGTDTQYF
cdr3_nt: TGTGCCAGCAGTTTGAGGCAGGGGTTTGGCACAGATACGCAGTATTTT

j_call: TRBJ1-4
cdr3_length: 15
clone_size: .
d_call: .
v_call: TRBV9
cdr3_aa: CASSPNVGRNEKLFF
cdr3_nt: TGTGCCAGCAGCCCAAACGTTGGCCGAAATGAAAAACTGTTTTTT

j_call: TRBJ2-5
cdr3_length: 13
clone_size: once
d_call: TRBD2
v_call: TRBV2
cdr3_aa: CASNGLAGETQYF
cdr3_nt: TGTGCCAGTAATGGCTTAGCGGGGGAGACCCAGTACTTC

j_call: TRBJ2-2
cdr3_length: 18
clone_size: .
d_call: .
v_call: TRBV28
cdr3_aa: CASSLWATSKVDGGELFF
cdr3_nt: TGTGCCAGCAGTTTATGGGCTACTAGTAAAGTTGATGGCGGGGAGCTGTTTTTT

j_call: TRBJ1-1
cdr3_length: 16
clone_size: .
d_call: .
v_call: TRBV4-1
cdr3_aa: CASSQGVGRGITEAFF
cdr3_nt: TGCGCCAGCAGCCAAGGGGTGGGGAGGGGTATTACTGAAGCTTTCTTT

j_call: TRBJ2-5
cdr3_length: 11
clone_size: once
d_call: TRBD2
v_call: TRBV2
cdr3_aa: CATGRGEAQYF
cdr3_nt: TGTGCCACCGGCCGGGGGGAGGCCCAGTACTTC

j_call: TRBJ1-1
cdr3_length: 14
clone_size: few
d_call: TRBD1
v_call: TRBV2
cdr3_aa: CASSESGTGGKAFF
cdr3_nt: TGTGCCAGCAGTGAAAGTGGGACAGGGGGAAAAGCTTTCTTT

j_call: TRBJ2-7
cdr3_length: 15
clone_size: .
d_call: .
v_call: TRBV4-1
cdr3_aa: CASSPRDSGFYEQYF
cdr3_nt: TGCGCCAGCTCCCCGCGGGACAGCGGTTTCTACGAGCAGTACTTC

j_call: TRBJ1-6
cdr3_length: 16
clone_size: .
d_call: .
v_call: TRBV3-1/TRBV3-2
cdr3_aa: CASSLQVGAPNSPLHF
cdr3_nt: TGTGCCAGCAGCCTCCAGGTGGGCGCACCCAATTCACCCCTCCACTTT

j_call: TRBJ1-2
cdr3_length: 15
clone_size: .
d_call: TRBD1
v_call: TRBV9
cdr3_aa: CASSVRTGNNYGYTF
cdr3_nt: TGTGCCAGCAGCGTAAGGACAGGGAATAACTATGGCTACACCTTC

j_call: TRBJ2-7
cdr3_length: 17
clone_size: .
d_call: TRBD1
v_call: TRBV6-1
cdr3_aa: CASSEARRQGLTYEQYF
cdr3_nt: TGTGCCAGCAGTGAAGCGCGGCGACAGGGGCTGACCTACGAGCAGTACTTC

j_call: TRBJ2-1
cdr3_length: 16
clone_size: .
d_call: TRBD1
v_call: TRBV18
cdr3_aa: CASSPYGQASYNEQFF
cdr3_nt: TGTGCCAGCTCACCATATGGACAGGCTTCCTACAATGAGCAGTTCTTC

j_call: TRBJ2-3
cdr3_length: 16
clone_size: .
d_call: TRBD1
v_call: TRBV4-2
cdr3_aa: CASSLTGTGGTDTQYF
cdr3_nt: TGTGCCAGCAGCCTCACCGGGACAGGGGGCACAGATACGCAGTATTTT

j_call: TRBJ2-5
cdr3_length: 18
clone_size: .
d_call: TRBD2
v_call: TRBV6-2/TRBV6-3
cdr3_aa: CASSLLAGAHSRQETQYF
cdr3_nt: TGTGCCAGCAGTCTACTAGCGGGGGCGCACTCCCGGCAAGAGACCCAGTACTTC

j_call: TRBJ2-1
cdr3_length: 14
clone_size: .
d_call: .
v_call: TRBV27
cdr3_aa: CASSLSGLSNEQFF
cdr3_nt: TGTGCCAGCAGTTTATCGGGGCTGAGCAATGAGCAGTTCTTC

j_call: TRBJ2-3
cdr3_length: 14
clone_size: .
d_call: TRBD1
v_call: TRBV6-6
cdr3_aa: CASSGQGQTDTQYF
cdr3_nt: TGTGCCAGCAGCGGACAGGGGCAGACAGATACGCAGTATTTT

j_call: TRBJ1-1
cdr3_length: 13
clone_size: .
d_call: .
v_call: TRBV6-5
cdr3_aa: CASSSSKTGKAFF
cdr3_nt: TGTGCCAGCAGTTCATCCAAAACAGGGAAAGCTTTCTTT

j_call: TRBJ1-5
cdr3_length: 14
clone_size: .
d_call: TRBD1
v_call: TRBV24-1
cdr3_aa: CATSGTGHNQPQHF
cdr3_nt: TGTGCCACCAGTGGGACAGGGCACAATCAGCCCCAGCATTTT

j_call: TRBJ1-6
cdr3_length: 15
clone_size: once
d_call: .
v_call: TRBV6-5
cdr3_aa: CASRLDRQDDSPLHF
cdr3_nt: TGTGCCAGCAGGTTAGACAGGCAAGATGATTCACCCCTCCACTTT

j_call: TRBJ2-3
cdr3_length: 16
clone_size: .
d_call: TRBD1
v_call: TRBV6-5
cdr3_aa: CASSYSRQGGTDTQYF
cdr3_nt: TGTGCCAGCAGTTACTCGAGACAGGGTGGCACAGATACGCAGTATTTT

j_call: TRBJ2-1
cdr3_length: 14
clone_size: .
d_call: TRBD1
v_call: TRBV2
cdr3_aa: CASRGTGFLNEQFF
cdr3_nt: TGTGCCAGCAGGGGGACAGGGTTTTTAAATGAGCAGTTCTTC

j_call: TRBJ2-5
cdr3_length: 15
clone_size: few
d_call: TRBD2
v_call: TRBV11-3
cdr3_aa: CARMASGGAEETQYF
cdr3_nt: TGTGCCAGGATGGCTAGCGGGGGGGCCGAGGAGACCCAGTACTTC

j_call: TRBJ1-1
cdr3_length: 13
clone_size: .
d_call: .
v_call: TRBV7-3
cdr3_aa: CASSYTLSTEAFF
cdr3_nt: TGTGCCAGCAGCTATACTCTTAGCACTGAAGCTTTCTTT

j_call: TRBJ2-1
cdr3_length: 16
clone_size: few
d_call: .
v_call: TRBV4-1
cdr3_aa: CASSQVGGTGGPEQFF
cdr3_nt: TGCGCCAGCAGCCAAGTAGGGGGTACGGGGGGCCCTGAGCAGTTCTTC

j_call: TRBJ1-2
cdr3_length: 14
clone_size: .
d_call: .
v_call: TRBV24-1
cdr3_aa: CATSDTTGNYGYTF
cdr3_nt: TGTGCCACCAGTGACACTACAGGGAACTATGGCTACACCTTC

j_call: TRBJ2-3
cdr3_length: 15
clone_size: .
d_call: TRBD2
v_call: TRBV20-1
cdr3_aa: CSASPGLAAPDTQYF
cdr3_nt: TGCAGTGCTAGTCCGGGACTAGCGGCCCCAGATACGCAGTATTTT

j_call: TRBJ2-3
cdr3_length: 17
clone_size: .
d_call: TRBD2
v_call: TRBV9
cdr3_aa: CASSQWTSGMGTDTQYF
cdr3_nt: TGTGCCAGCAGCCAGTGGACTAGCGGGATGGGCACAGATACGCAGTATTTT

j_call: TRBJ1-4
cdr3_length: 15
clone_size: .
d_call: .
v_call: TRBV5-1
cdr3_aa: CASSLMSGSNEKLFF
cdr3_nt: TGCGCCAGCAGCTTGATGTCAGGGTCTAATGAAAAACTGTTTTTT

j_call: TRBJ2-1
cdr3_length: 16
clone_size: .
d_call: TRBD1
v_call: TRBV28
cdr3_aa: CATRDRGLLSYNEQFF
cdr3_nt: TGTGCCACCAGGGACAGGGGGCTATTATCTTACAATGAGCAGTTCTTC

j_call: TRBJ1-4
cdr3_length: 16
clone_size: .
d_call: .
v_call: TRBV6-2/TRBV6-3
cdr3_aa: CASSYTRTGLNEKLFF
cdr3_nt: TGTGCCAGCAGTTACACCCGGACGGGACTTAATGAAAAACTGTTTTTT

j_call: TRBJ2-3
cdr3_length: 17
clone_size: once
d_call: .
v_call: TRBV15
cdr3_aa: CATSRGALGSSTDTQYF
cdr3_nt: TGTGCCACCAGCAGAGGGGCCTTGGGTTCTAGCACAGATACGCAGTATTTT

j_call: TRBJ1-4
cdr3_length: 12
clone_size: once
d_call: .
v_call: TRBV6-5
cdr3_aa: CATRRGNEKLFF
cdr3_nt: TGTGCCACCCGCCGGGGGAATGAAAAACTGTTTTTT

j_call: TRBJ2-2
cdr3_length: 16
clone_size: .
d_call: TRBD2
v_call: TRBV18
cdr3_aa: CASSPRPAGGTGELFF
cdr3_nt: TGTGCCAGCTCACCACGGCCAGCGGGAGGGACCGGGGAGCTGTTTTTT

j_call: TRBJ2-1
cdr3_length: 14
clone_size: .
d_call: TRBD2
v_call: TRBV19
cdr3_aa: CASSASGGAHEQFF
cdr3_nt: TGTGCCAGTAGTGCTAGCGGGGGGGCCCATGAGCAGTTCTTC

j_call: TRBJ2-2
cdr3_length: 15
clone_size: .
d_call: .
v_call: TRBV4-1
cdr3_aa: CASSQGWGPHGELFF
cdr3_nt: TGCGCCAGCAGCCAGGGTTGGGGGCCCCACGGGGAGCTGTTTTTT

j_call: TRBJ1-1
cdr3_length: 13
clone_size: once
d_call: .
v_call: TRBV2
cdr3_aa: CAAAVEQNTEAFF
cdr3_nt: TGTGCCGCAGCCGTGGAGCAGAACACTGAAGCTTTCTTT

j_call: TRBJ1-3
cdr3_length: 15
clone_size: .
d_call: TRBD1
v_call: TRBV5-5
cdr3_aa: CASSFQGDSGNTIYF
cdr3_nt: TGTGCCAGCAGCTTCCAGGGGGATTCTGGAAACACCATATATTTT

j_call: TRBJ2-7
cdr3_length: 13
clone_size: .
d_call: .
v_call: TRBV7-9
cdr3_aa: CASSLYPRYEQYF
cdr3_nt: TGTGCCAGCAGCCTCTATCCCAGGTACGAGCAGTACTTC

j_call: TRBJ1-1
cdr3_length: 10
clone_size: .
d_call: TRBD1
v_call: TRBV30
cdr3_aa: CATGDTEAFF
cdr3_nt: TGTGCAACAGGGGACACTGAAGCTTTCTTT

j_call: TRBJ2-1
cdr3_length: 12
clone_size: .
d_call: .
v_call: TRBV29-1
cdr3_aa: CSVARDFGGQFF
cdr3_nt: TGCAGCGTCGCCCGGGACTTCGGCGGGCAGTTCTTC